These 14 T cell receptor beta chains were all obtained from the same sample, sequenced in a study of cytomegalovirus exposure and HLA in healthy donors. 60 Vbeta and 13 Jbeta primers were used in PCR. TCRdb keeps only in-frame clones here, not all; method: immunoSEQ multiplex PCR. The sample consists of some 96,000 clones, roughly three fifths of them appearing once. The sequenced sample consisted of PBMCs. These receptors came from a man between 60 and 75 years old in good health and CMV-seronegative.

This clone was detected only once. This sequence joins TRBV6-5 and TRBJ2-7; perhaps TRBD1 as D (6 bases). This CDR3 has 14 residues. CDR1 is MNHEY, CDR2 SVGAGI, per germline. Trimming removed 1 base from V and 4 bases from J, with 11 bases in between. The CDR3 loop is CASSYWGTSYEQYF. As DNA, the CDR3 is TGTGCCAGCAGTTACTGGGGGACATCGTACGAGCAGTACTTC.

This clone was seen more than once but under ten times. The chain is built from TRBV5-1 and TRBJ1-6, with TRBD1 as a possible D gene (5 bases). Looked up from germline, CDR1 is SGHRS and CDR2 is YFSETQ. The CDR3 sequence is 12 residues long. Trimming left V 3 bases short and J 10 bases short, with 8 bases between. CDR3 nucleotides: TGCGCCAGCAGCTGGGGGGAATCACCCCTCCACTTT. Amino acid sequence: CASSWGESPLHF.

This chain joins TRBV4-2 and TRBJ2-7; 9 positions match TRBD1. The length of the CDR3 is 16 residues. Germline values: CDR1 LGHNA, CDR2 YNFKEQ. Trimming at V came to 0 bases and at J to 5 bases, leaving 8 bases not matched to a gene. The CDR3 sequence is CASSQEMDRGKDEQYF. CDR3 sequence (DNA): TGTGCCAGCAGCCAAGAGATGGACAGGGGAAAGGACGAGCAGTACTTC.

This clone has only a few counts. The chain uses TRBV6-1 and TRBJ1-2; TRBD1 aligns across 8 bases. With 1 base clipped from V and 4 bases from J, the junction kept 11 bases outside the gene matches. The germline gives CDR1 MNHNS, CDR2 SASEGT. CDR3 size: 17 residues. The chain's CDR3 is CASSEGPGGYSLYGYTF. The CDR3 DNA sequence: TGTGCCAGCAGTGAAGGTCCAGGGGGCTATTCTCTCTATGGCTACACCTTC.

The chain recombines TRBV28 with TRBJ2-7, with 8 bases aligning to TRBD1. Looked up from germline, CDR1 is MDHEN and CDR2 is SYDVKM. The V segment lost 5 bases and the J segment 3 bases; nucleotides outside the gene matches: 9. The CDR3 totals 15 residues. The DNA of the CDR3 is TGTGCCAGCAGTCCCGAGGACAGGGTCGGCTACGAGCAGTACTTC. Translating it yields CASSPEDRVGYEQYF. Based on the CDR3 plus reference TRBV28 and TRBJ2-7, the full variable domain is DVKVTQSSRYLVKRTGEKVFLECVQDMDHENMFWYRQDPGLGLRLIYFSYDVKMKEKGDIPEGYSVSREKKERFSLILESASTNQTSMYLCASSPEDRVGYEQYFGPGTRLTVT.

The chain joins TRBV6-5 to TRBJ2-7, with 7 positions matching TRBD1. Germline V gives CDR1 MNHEY, CDR2 SVGAGI. This CDR3 comprises 15 residues. J lost 1 base, V lost 5 bases, and 8 bases had no gene match. The CDR3 coding sequence is TGTGCCAGCAGTGGTCTTACAGGGGTATCCTACGAGCAGTACTTC. Translated: CASSGLTGVSYEQYF.

The V and J genes are TRBV11-2 and TRBJ2-6; TRBD1 is a possible D gene (5 bases). CDR3 length equals 17 residues. CDR1 is SGHAT, CDR2 FQNNGV, per germline. V was trimmed by 2 bases and J by 1 base, leaving 12 bases between them. The CDR3 coding sequence is TGTGCCAGCAGCTTACGGCAGGGTCCATCTGGGGCCAACGTCCTGACTTTC. It is translated as CASSLRQGPSGANVLTF. Looking up the rest from reference TRBV11-2 and TRBJ2-6 gives the full variable domain: EAGVAQSPRYKIIEKRQSVAFWCNPISGHATLYWYQQILGQGPKLLIQFQNNGVVDDSQLPKDRFSAERLKGVDSTLKIQPAKLEDSAVYLCASSLRQGPSGANVLTFGAGSRLTVL.

CDR3 DNA sequence: TGTGCCAGCAGAGGGGATTCTAGCAATCAGCCCCAGCATTTT. As protein: CASRGDSSNQPQHF. This sequence joins TRBV6-1 and TRBJ1-5, with D perhaps TRBD1 (5 bases). V was pared by 6 bases and J by 0 bases, with 9 bases between. The CDR3 consists of 14 residues. Germline CDR1 reads MNHNS; CDR2 reads SASEGT.

This clone was seen once. The J gene is TRBJ2-1, the V gene TRBV6-5; D is unclear. The CDR3 contains 15 residues. Deletions cut 0 bases from V and 4 bases from J, with 10 bases between. The germline CDR1 and CDR2 sequences are MNHEY and SVGAGI. CDR3 coding DNA: TGTGCCAGCAGTTACTCGAACGGTGTGTACAATGAGCAGTTCTTC. It codes for CASSYSNGVYNEQFF.

A remark on this clone: At one end the junction does not follow the germline gene, possibly because of a read error. V and J are TRBV7-7 and TRBJ2-7; 15 bases match TRBD2. This CDR3 has 14 amino acids. In germline, CDR1 is SSHAT, CDR2 FNYEAQ (reference sequence). CDR3 nucleotides: TGTGCTAGCAGCTGGGGGACTAGCGGGGGGGAGCAGTACTTC. This gives the protein CASSWGTSGGEQYF.

This clone has a single count. This rearrangement joins TRBV5-1 to TRBJ1-2, with D uncertain. The CDR3 length is 13 residues. Germline lookup yields CDR1 SGHRS and CDR2 YFSETQ. V was trimmed by 3 bases and J by 3 bases, leaving 9 bases between them. CDR3 residues: CASSSSGDYGYTF. The CDR3 bases are TGCGCCAGCAGCTCTTCCGGGGACTATGGCTACACCTTC.

The chain couples TRBV11-3 to TRBJ2-2, with D hard to call. Looked up from germline, CDR1 is SGHNT and CDR2 is YENEEA. The CDR3 totals 13 residues. V was cut by 1 base and J by 5 bases, with 5 bases left in between. The CDR3 coding sequence is TGTGCCAGCAGCTTAGCAGAAACCGGGGAGCTGTTTTTT. Translated, it gives CASSLAETGELFF.

The gene calls are TRBV2 and TRBJ2-2, with TRBD2 as a possible D gene (6 bases). This CDR3 comprises 13 residues. Germline CDR1 and CDR2: SNHLY and FYNNEI. V shed 9 bases and J shed 3 bases, with 11 bases lying between them. The CDR3 DNA follows: TGTGCCAGGCGAGGGGAGGACACCGGGGAGCTGTTTTTT. Amino acids: CARRGEDTGELFF. Complete variable domain (other parts from reference TRBV2 and TRBJ2-2): EPEVTQTPSHQVTQMGQEVILRCVPISNHLYFYWYRQILGQKVEFLVSFYNNEISEKSEIFDDQFSVERPDGSNFTLKIRSTKLEDSAMYFCARRGEDTGELFFGEGSRLTVL.

V is TRBV19 and J is TRBJ2-5, with TRBD1 as a possible D gene (6 bases). The J call may be incorrect, as the DNA end agrees better with TRBJ2-7. There are 14 residues in the CDR3. Germline values: CDR1 LNHDA, CDR2 SQIVND (reference sequence). The DNA of the CDR3 is TGTGCCAGTAGTGTTCAGGGGAGAGGCGACGAGCAGTACTTC. Translation: CASSVQGRGDEQYF.